These T cell receptor beta chains were read from a single sample in a study of T cell repertoires in cytomegalovirus infection. The antigens for these receptors are not known. MiXCR was run by TCRdb on the reads, yielding one entry per CDR3 protein. Of 700,000 to 900,000 distinct CDR3 sequences listed, 25% to 30% are singletons. Sequencing was performed on cultured CD8+ T cells from PBMCs, taken from culture after CMV antigen stimulation. The receptor set was obtained from a human donor in good health (CMV status not recorded). Some clones in this sample may be carry-over from other donors' samples. CDR3s include the opening cysteine and the closing phenylalanine or tryptophan. The order of the fields is V gene, J gene, CDR3 protein.

TRBV12-3/TRBV12-4,TRBJ2-6,CASSLAPPGQLSGANVLTF
TRBV5-6,TRBJ1-2,CASSGPGQGYGYTF
TRBV7-6,TRBJ2-7,CASSLSGEIHEQYF
TRBV2,TRBJ1-4,CASSEGRRVNEKLFF
TRBV12-3/TRBV12-4,TRBJ2-5,CASSLGYMGETQYF
TRBV24-1,TRBJ2-1,CATMGGVDYNEQFF
TRBV29-1,TRBJ1-2,CSVEPGTGWNYGYTF
TRBV7-9,TRBJ2-3,CASSLNGGQSDTQYF
TRBV10-3,TRBJ1-2,CAAGRPRDRVYGYTF
TRBV27,TRBJ2-7,CASSLSGGLLYEQYF
TRBV12-3/TRBV12-4,TRBJ1-1,CASTPSLRLNTEAFF
TRBV15,TRBJ1-1,CATSRGWEAFF
TRBV19,TRBJ1-2,CASTLGAYGYTF
TRBV6-2/TRBV6-3,TRBJ1-1,CAIAVGGHTEAFF
TRBV7-4,TRBJ1-4,CASSHTDEKLFF
TRBV7-9,TRBJ2-3,CASSYRRAVEDTQYF
TRBV12-3/TRBV12-4,TRBJ2-1,CASSWGGANEQFF
TRBV7-6,TRBJ2-7,CASTLQDDSYEQYF
TRBV4-1,TRBJ1-1,CASSHPSTGERGTEAFF
TRBV7-6,TRBJ2-1,CASSTGTVLDNEQFF
TRBV27,TRBJ1-1,CASSLYRWGTEAFF
TRBV11-2,TRBJ2-2,CASGSLAGYQVSGELFF
TRBV29-1,TRBJ2-1,CSVERQGVYNEQFF
TRBV19,TRBJ2-1,CASSFGTSRNEQFF
TRBV19,TRBJ2-3,CASSILAADTQYF
TRBV12-3/TRBV12-4,TRBJ1-2,CASSPTGTDGYTF
TRBV7-8,TRBJ1-1,CASSPKGPLNTEAFF
TRBV7-8,TRBJ2-1,CASSFRDRGSNEQFF
TRBV7-6,TRBJ1-1,CASSERGRDGYTEAFF
TRBV27,TRBJ1-1,CASSPRQGHTEAFF
TRBV7-9,TRBJ1-2,CASSSIVDQGNYGYTF
TRBV7-6,TRBJ1-5,CASSLVEREPQHF
TRBV5-4,TRBJ1-3,CASSIPPYRASSGNTIYF
TRBV19,TRBJ2-6,CASSKWAILHNSGANVLTF
TRBV27,TRBJ1-6,CASSLLQDRSNSPLHF
TRBV4-1,TRBJ1-2,CASSQEGAHGYTF
TRBV29-1,TRBJ2-5,CSVPILAAQETQYF
TRBV7-9,TRBJ1-1,CASSSRTPSFEAFF
TRBV27,TRBJ1-1,CASSLAFTPNTEAFF
TRBV7-9,TRBJ1-1,CASSLENRQAMNTEAFF
TRBV12-3/TRBV12-4,TRBJ2-1,CASRASSGGAGIVHEQFF
TRBV7-3,TRBJ2-3,CASSRTGGIADTQYF
TRBV5-4,TRBJ2-5,CASSTDSMETQYF
TRBV24-1,TRBJ2-1,CATEKRGYNEQFF
TRBV12-3/TRBV12-4,TRBJ1-5,CASSHTLSGNQPQHF
TRBV7-9,TRBJ2-1,CASSPPQGSYNEQFF
TRBV19,TRBJ1-1,CASSPDLLNTEAFF
TRBV9,TRBJ2-2,CASGTGVANTGELFF
TRBV7-2,TRBJ2-1,CASSLVAQANEQFF
TRBV27,TRBJ1-1,CASSIDRLNTEAFF
TRBV7-8,TRBJ1-1,CASSPDRIRSTEAFF
TRBV9,TRBJ1-2,CASSAIAGYTF
TRBV7-9,TRBJ2-7,CASSSSSGQGAEQYF